This T cell receptor beta chain was found in a study of OX40 agonist ivuxolimab in advanced cancers. In the study overall: Patients' therapy was ivuxolimab, an antibody that acts as an agonist of OX40 (CD134). Study-wide results and limits: Circulating CD4+ and CD8+ T cells showed clonal expansion by week 6 at 0.1 to 3.0 mg/kg. The average count of expanded clones was higher among CD8+ T cells than among CD4+.

TCRdb's copy holds only in-frame clones and misses some; the assay was immunoSEQ multiplex PCR. Here the sample spans about 120,000 clones, 80% to 95% being singletons. Germline V gene sequence: CDR1 SGHAT, CDR2 FQNNGV. After removal of 1 base from V and 3 bases from J, the junction contained 9 bases not matched to a gene. The CDR3 covers 16 residues. Worth noting for this clone: The antigen is unknown.

This specimen consisted of CD4+ or CD8+ T cells sorted from blood, obtained in a trial of the OX40 agonist ivuxolimab. The J gene is TRBJ2-7, the V gene TRBV11-2, with 7 bases lining up with TRBD1. This receptor was taken from an adult with an advanced solid tumor such as melanoma, head and neck, liver or kidney cancer. The CDR3 region has the DNA TGTGCCAGCAGCTTAGGATCCTCCGCAGGGGGCTACGAGCAGTACTTC. This sequence encodes CASSLGSSAGGYEQYF.